These 25 T cell receptor beta chains were all obtained from the same sample, sequenced in a study of T cells in Graves' hyperthyroidism and ophthalmopathy. TCR beta CDR3 regions were amplified from RNA transcripts. The TCR CDR3 first-round RT-PCR relied on the HTBI primer set. Using its own MiXCR run on the multiplex PCR reads, TCRdb lists one record per CDR3 protein. Of hundreds of thousands of distinct CDR3 sequences listed, 45% were seen once; the top ten hold less than 9%. The sample taken for sequencing was peripheral blood or thyroid tissue (not recorded which). The receptor set was obtained from an adult man with Graves' disease, either hyperthyroidism or ophthalmopathy (not recorded which).

This clonotype was seen many times. For the CDR3, the DNA is TGTGCCATCAGTGAACTCCCCGGGACAGGGGCCAACACTGAAGCTTTCTTT. It codes for CAISELPGTGANTEAFF. The J gene is TRBJ1-1, the V gene TRBV10-3; 10 bases are a match to TRBD1. The ends lost 3 bases at V and 2 bases at J; junction bases unmatched: 9. The CDR3 is made up of 17 amino acids. The V gene's germline CDR1 is ENHRY and CDR2 SYGVKD.

The table lists this clonotype with many counts. The chain employs TRBV10-3 and TRBJ1-2, with D possibly TRBD1 on 5 matching bases. The germline V gene has CDR1 ENHRY and CDR2 SYGVKD. This CDR3 region has 13 residues. The V end lost 6 bases, the J end lost 6 bases, and 14 bases lay between the germline ends. The CDR3 DNA is TGTGCCATCAGCCGGGACTCCGGGGATGGCTACACCTTC. Residues: CAISRDSGDGYTF.

The V call is TRBV5-5, the J call TRBJ1-1; a possible D gene is TRBD1 (5 bases). Deletions cut 4 bases from V and 9 bases from J, with 16 bases between. The CDR3 extends over 13 amino acids. The germline V gene encodes CDR1 SGHKS and CDR2 YYEKEE (reference sequence). Written as DNA, the CDR3 is TGTGCCAGCAGCCAAGAATCCGACAGTCAAGCTTTCTTT. The encoded protein is CASSQESDSQAFF.

To note about this clonotype: A much bigger clone sits one base away, suggesting this may be a read error. This is likely a read error, given that the CDR3 carries no conserved phenylalanine or tryptophan at its end. The chain carries TRBV20-1 and TRBJ1-5; D not certain. The germline V gene encodes CDR1 DFQATT and CDR2 SNEGSKA (reference sequence). Deletions cut 4 bases from V and 5 bases from J, with 12 bases between. There are 13 residues in the CDR3. Here the CDR3 reads CSAISQVDQPQHL. In DNA form, the CDR3 reads TGCAGTGCTATATCCCAGGTCGATCAGCCCCAGCATCTT.

This clonotype was picked up one time. A clone one base away is much larger, so this may be a read error. V usage is TRBV14 and J usage is TRBJ1-3; no clear D gene. Germline-derived CDR1 and CDR2 are SGHDN and FVKESK. The CDR3 covers 16 residues. CDR3 in DNA: TGTGCCAACAGCCAAGACCCCGGGGTTTTGGGAAACACCATATATTTT. It yields the protein CANSQDPGVLGNTIYF.

Only a few counts were recorded for this clonotype. The chain links TRBV20-1 to TRBJ1-4; D not certain. CDR3 length: 14 amino acids. CDR1 DFQATT and CDR2 SNEGSKA come from the germline V gene (reference sequence). V lost 4 bases to trimming and J lost 7 bases, with 16 bases between them. The CDR3 region has the DNA TGCAGTGCTAATATGGGCGGGGTTCCTGAAAAACTGTTTTTT. Protein: CSANMGGVPEKLFF.

This clonotype is a singleton in its sample. This sequence joins TRBV12-5 and TRBJ1-5, with D hard to call. V lost 0 bases and J 0 bases, leaving 12 bases between the germline ends. The CDR3 contains 17 residues. Germline V gene lookup returns CDR1 LGHNT and CDR2 FRNRAP. This CDR3 is CASGLVLDGYSNQPQHF. The CDR3 nucleotides read TGTGCTAGTGGTTTGGTACTCGACGGTTATAGCAATCAGCCCCAGCATTTT.

The chain uses TRBV7-9 and TRBJ2-7; D gene uncertain. The length of the CDR3 is 14 residues. V was clipped by 6 bases and J by 5 bases, with 17 bases between them. Germline CDR1 and CDR2: SEHNR and FQNEAQ (reference sequence). The CDR3 DNA sequence: TGTGCCAGCAGTTCTGGAGCGAACCGCCACGAGCAGTACTTC. As protein: CASSSGANRHEQYF.

The chain uses TRBV10-3 and TRBJ2-7; a possible D gene is TRBD1 (6 bases). Per the germline V gene, CDR1 is ENHRY and CDR2 is SYGVKD. The CDR3 is 13 amino acids. The germline V and J ends were trimmed by 4 bases and 8 bases, with 15 bases remaining between them. The CDR3 spells CAISAARDNQQYF. The CDR3 DNA is TGTGCCATCAGTGCGGCCAGGGACAATCAGCAGTACTTC.

The chain combines TRBV7-2 with TRBJ1-6, with 12 nucleotides matching TRBD1. The CDR3 length is 18 residues. J gave up 9 bases and V 5 bases, and 14 bases lay outside the gene matches. Per the germline V gene, CDR1 is SGHTA and CDR2 is FQGNSA. CDR3 DNA: TGTGCCAGCAGCCAAGGAGCGGGACAGGGGGCGCGGGGTTCACCCCTCCACTTT. Amino acids: CASSQGAGQGARGSPLHF. Using reference TRBV7-2 and TRBJ1-6 for the parts outside the CDR3, the full variable domain is GAGVSQSPSNKVTEKGKDVELRCDPISGHTALYWYRQSLGQGLEFLIYFQGNSAPDKSGLPSDRFSAERTGGSVSTLTIQRTQQEDSAVYLCASSQGAGQGARGSPLHFGNGTRLTVT.

This clonotype came up many times. The rearrangement joins TRBV14 to TRBJ1-1; a weak D match, TRBD1 (5 bases). The V end was cut by 1 base, the J end by 11 bases, with 14 bases between. The CDR3 totals 13 residues. The germline V gene encodes CDR1 SGHDN and CDR2 FVKESK. Written as DNA, the CDR3 is TGTGCCAGCAGCCAAGCGGTCAGGGCCATGGCTTTCTTT. Protein: CASSQAVRAMAFF.

This clonotype appeared many times. The gene calls are TRBV7-2 and TRBJ1-1; D remains ambiguous. CDR1 is SGHTA, CDR2 FQGNSA, per germline. Trimming left V 1 base short and J 0 bases short, with 9 bases between. The CDR3 has 15 amino acids. CDR3 bases: TGTGCCAGCAGCTTAGAACGGGCCCTGAACACTGAAGCTTTCTTT. It translates to CASSLERALNTEAFF.

This clonotype was counted many times. This chain connects TRBV20-1 to TRBJ2-5; unclear D gene. The germline V and J ends were trimmed by 4 bases and 3 bases, with 6 bases remaining between them. Per the germline V gene, CDR1 is DFQATT and CDR2 is SNEGSKA (reference sequence). CDR3 size: 11 residues. This chain's CDR3 is CSATKEETQYF. In DNA form, the CDR3 reads TGCAGTGCTACCAAGGAAGAGACCCAGTACTTC.

This clonotype was observed at least ten times. The chain employs TRBV2 and TRBJ1-6, with D perhaps matching TRBD1 (5 bases). The germline V gene encodes CDR1 SNHLY and CDR2 FYNNEI. The CDR3 runs to 15 residues. The V end lost 4 bases, the J end lost 8 bases, and 15 bases lay between the germline ends. The CDR3 reads CASSAGARGYSPLHF. The CDR3 DNA reads as TGTGCCAGCAGTGCGGGAGCGAGGGGTTATTCACCCCTCCACTTT.

This clonotype was picked up one time. A junction end diverges from the germline sequence, so it may reflect a read error. V and J are TRBV5-1 and TRBJ1-2; D ambiguous. The CDR3 is 14 amino acids. Germline CDR1 is SGHRS and CDR2 is YFSETQ. The CDR3 here is CASSLGTAIYGHTF. CDR3 nucleotides: TGCGCCAGCAGCCTGGGAACAGCGATCTATGGCCACACCTTC.

V and J are TRBV7-9 and TRBJ2-5; 9 nucleotides agree with TRBD1. V shed 9 bases, J shed 7 bases, and the junction held 6 bases outside the gene matches. The germline V gene encodes CDR1 SEHNR and CDR2 FQNEAQ (reference sequence). This CDR3 is built from 12 residues. CDR3 sequence: CASSPGQGTQYF. The CDR3 nucleotides read TGTGCCAGTAGCCCGGGACAGGGGACCCAGTACTTC.

Turning to this clonotype: A single base separates this from a much larger clone, so it may be a read error. The rearrangement joins TRBV19 to TRBJ1-5, with a possible D match to TRBD1 (5 bases). CDR1 LNHDA and CDR2 SQIVND come from the germline V gene (reference sequence). This CDR3 contains 14 residues. V was shortened by 7 bases and J by 5 bases, with 15 bases between the two germline ends. CDR3 in DNA: TGTGCCAGTACTAAAGAGACAGTCGATCAGCCCCAGCATTTT. This encodes CASTKETVDQPQHF.

This clonotype has a handful of counts. This chain joins TRBV12-3 or TRBV12-4 and TRBJ1-2; TRBD1 agrees at 9 bases. The CDR3 is 16 residues long. After removal of 6 bases from V and 2 bases from J, the junction contained 10 bases not matched to a gene. CDR3 protein: CASRGDTGQGNYGYTF. CDR3 DNA: TGTGCCAGCAGAGGAGACACGGGACAGGGAAACTATGGCTACACCTTC.

This clonotype has ten or more counts. This rearrangement joins TRBV5-1 to TRBJ2-7; possibly TRBD2 for D (5 bases). Trimming left V 0 bases short and J 6 bases short, with 13 bases between. This CDR3 is 14 amino acids long. Germline V gene data show CDR1 as SGHRS and CDR2 as YFSETQ. In DNA form, the CDR3 reads TGCGCCAGCAGCTTGGAACGTGAAGAGGGCGAGCAGTACTTC. It translates to CASSLEREEGEQYF.

The chain couples TRBV11-2 to TRBJ1-1; the D gene is possibly TRBD1 (5 bases). Trimming took 5 bases from V and 2 from J, leaving 15 bases between them. Germline V gene sequence: CDR1 SGHAT, CDR2 FQNNGV. CDR3 size: 15 residues. The DNA of the CDR3 is TGTGCCAGCAGCCCCGTCGGGGGAATTAACACTGAAGCTTTCTTT. This gives the protein CASSPVGGINTEAFF.

This clonotype appeared a few times. The V and J genes are TRBV25-1 and TRBJ1-2; tentatively, D is TRBD1 (6 bases). V shed 3 bases and J shed 6 bases, with 17 bases lying between them. Germline CDR1 and CDR2: MGHDK and SYGVNS. The CDR3 runs to 15 residues. The CDR3 bases are TGTGCCAGCAGTGATCAATATGGGGGGCAACATGGCTACACCTTC. Translated: CASSDQYGGQHGYTF.

In regard to this clonotype: A much larger clone differs by one base, so this may be a read error. V is TRBV20-1 and J is TRBJ2-7, with D perhaps matching TRBD2 (5 bases). There are 12 residues in the CDR3. Germline assignment: CDR1 DFQATT and CDR2 SNEGSKA (reference sequence). In nucleotides, the CDR3 is TGCAGTGCTGGAGAGGGCGCCTACGAGCAGTACTTC. This encodes CSAGEGAYEQYF.

This clonotype was counted a few times. The CDR3 reads CSASVGAGDGYTF. The DNA of the CDR3 is TGCAGTGCTAGTGTTGGGGCAGGGGATGGCTACACCTTC. This rearrangement joins TRBV20-1 to TRBJ1-2, with D possibly matching TRBD1 (6 bases). The CDR3 sequence is 13 residues long. The V and J ends lost 3 bases and 6 bases respectively, with 14 bases between them. Germline V gene lookup returns CDR1 DFQATT and CDR2 SNEGSKA (reference sequence).

This clonotype appeared many times. The chain has TRBV2 and TRBJ1-6; D not resolved. The germline V and J ends were trimmed by 5 bases and 0 bases, with 11 bases remaining between them. The CDR3 consists of 16 residues. Germline CDR1 is SNHLY and CDR2 is FYNNEI. This CDR3 reads CASSSRRSSYNSPLHF. The CDR3 nucleotides read TGTGCCAGCAGTTCAAGAAGATCCTCCTATAATTCACCCCTCCACTTT.

The table lists this clonotype with a few counts. The chain employs TRBV7-9 and TRBJ1-6; no clear D gene. The CDR3 covers 14 residues. The V end lost 0 bases, the J end lost 5 bases, and 5 bases lay between the germline ends. Germline-derived CDR1 and CDR2 are SEHNR and FQNEAQ (reference sequence). CDR3 sequence: CASSLAPNNSPLHF. DNA for the CDR3: TGTGCCAGCAGCTTAGCGCCGAATAATTCACCCCTCCACTTT.